These T cell receptor beta chains were read from a single sample in a study of T cells expressing NK-cell markers. TCRdb reprocessed the 5' RACE reads, with one entry per CDR3 protein and no DNA. The sample totals about 430,000 distinct CDR3 sequences; its top ten clones hold around 1.4%. Material: blood T cells: a sorted CD56 or NKG2C T cell subset, CD4+ or CD8+ T cells, or bulk PBMC T cells (not recorded which). The receptors were sampled from a woman aged 45-59 years in good health. CDR3s include the opening cysteine and the closing phenylalanine or tryptophan. Each record gives: V gene, CDR3 length, J gene, CDR3 protein.

V: TRBV29-1
length: 17
J: TRBJ2-4
CDR3: CSSPGPTARGAKNIQYF

V: TRBV5-5
length: 15
J: TRBJ2-1
CDR3: CASSSGQTSYNEQFF

V: TRBV19
length: 16
J: TRBJ2-1
CDR3: CASSVTGTSRSNEQFF

V: TRBV10-3
length: 12
J: TRBJ2-4
CDR3: CAIKDRDGIQYF

V: TRBV5-1
length: 16
J: TRBJ1-2
CDR3: CASSGGQGGTVYGYTF

V: TRBV11-2
length: 16
J: TRBJ2-1
CDR3: CASSLGLAGGVNEQFF

V: TRBV7-6
length: 15
J: TRBJ2-7
CDR3: CASSPRTGSKNEQYF

V: TRBV19
length: 16
J: TRBJ1-2
CDR3: CASSIGRGSLTYGYTF

V: TRBV11-2
length: 15
J: TRBJ2-1
CDR3: CASSTTSGRYNEQFF

V: TRBV3-1
length: 16
J: TRBJ1-4
CDR3: CASSQEGTATNEKLFF

V: TRBV29-1
length: 12
J: TRBJ2-5
CDR3: CSVSGLQETQYF

V: TRBV20-1
length: 13
J: TRBJ2-7
CDR3: CSARGDTVQEQYF

V: TRBV20-1
length: 15
J: TRBJ2-2
CDR3: CSASVGQANTGELFF

V: TRBV20-1
length: 11
J: TRBJ2-2
CDR3: CSARGTGELFF

V: TRBV6-1
length: 15
J: TRBJ1-4
CDR3: CASSVTTATNEKLFF

V: TRBV11-2
length: 15
J: TRBJ2-2
CDR3: CASSQGGRNTGELFF

V: TRBV12-3/TRBV12-4
length: 15
J: TRBJ1-4
CDR3: CASSLGLPLGEKLFF

V: TRBV28
length: 14
J: TRBJ2-5
CDR3: CASSPQGNQETQYF

V: TRBV5-1
length: 14
J: TRBJ1-6
CDR3: CASSLEGMESPLHF

V: TRBV20-1
length: 13
J: TRBJ2-7
CDR3: CSALGLGEDEQYF

V: TRBV9
length: 17
J: TRBJ2-5
CDR3: CASSVGLAGGHGETQYF

V: TRBV5-1
length: 15
J: TRBJ1-1
CDR3: CASSLVRGTNTEAFF

V: TRBV18
length: 16
J: TRBJ2-5
CDR3: CASSPEGQLLKETQYF

V: TRBV12-3/TRBV12-4
length: 15
J: TRBJ1-4
CDR3: CASSTLGPPNEKLFF

V: TRBV28
length: 13
J: TRBJ1-1
CDR3: CASLGQMSTEAFF

V: TRBV12-3/TRBV12-4
length: 14
J: TRBJ2-7
CDR3: CASSLGSGTYEQYF

V: TRBV20-1
length: 13
J: TRBJ2-1
CDR3: CSARVGVGNEQFF

V: TRBV5-6
length: 14
J: TRBJ1-5
CDR3: CASSLGAGNQPQHF

V: TRBV7-8
length: 15
J: TRBJ1-6
CDR3: CASSLASGGNSPLHF